The 11 T cell receptor beta chains reported below all come from one sample, sequenced in a study of T cell repertoires in cytomegalovirus infection (dated 2019 in TCRdb). These TCRs' antigens remain unknown. TCRdb shows the sequencer as Illumina HiSeq 1500. TCRdb applied fastp at Q25 and MiXCR to the public reads, then kept only in-frame beta chains. Each CDR3 protein gets just one entry, which takes the most common genes and DNA from the rows behind it. The sample has 450,000 to 600,000 distinct CDR3 sequences on record, 42% of them singletons. Roughly two fifths of the sample belongs to the ten largest clones. The treatment or condition label here, explained by the study, means: in vitro stimulation with specific CMV peptide epitopes to enrich CMV-specific T cells. Here the sequenced sample was cultured PBMCs, taken from culture after CMV antigen stimulation. These receptors were taken from a human donor in good health (CMV status not recorded). Some clones in this sample may be carry-over from other donors' samples.

This clonotype has only a few counts. This chain links TRBV4-1 with TRBJ2-2; D is unresolved. CDR1 and CDR2 (germline): MGHRA, YSYEKL. Trimming took 4 bases from V and 5 from J, leaving 20 bases between them. The CDR3 is made up of 17 amino acids. The CDR3 bases are TGCGCCAGCAGCCCTAGAGCTACAGTCGAATGGACCGGGGAGCTGTTTTTT. Amino acids: CASSPRATVEWTGELFF.

V usage is TRBV9 and J usage is TRBJ2-7, with a possible D match to TRBD1 (6 bases). V shed 0 bases and J shed 2 bases, with 12 bases lying between them. CDR3 length: 15 residues. Germline loops: CDR1 SGDLS, CDR2 YYNGEE. CDR3 bases: TGTGCCAGCAGCGTAGCAGACAGGCCCCCCTACGAGCAGTACTTC. Amino acid sequence: CASSVADRPPYEQYF.

The rearrangement uses TRBV6-1 and TRBJ1-1; no definite D call. The CDR3 is 12 residues long. The V gene lost 6 bases and the J gene lost 1 base, with 6 bases spanning the gap. Germline V lookup: CDR1 MNHNS, CDR2 SASEGT. The CDR3 sequence: CASRRSNTEAFF. In DNA form, the CDR3 reads TGTGCCAGCAGACGGTCGAACACTGAAGCTTTCTTT.

This clonotype was recorded a few times. The chain carries TRBV7-9 and TRBJ2-5, with 7 positions matching TRBD1. After removal of 2 bases from V and 5 bases from J, the junction contained 5 bases not matched to a gene. Germline V gene sequence: CDR1 SEHNR, CDR2 FQNEAQ (reference sequence). The CDR3 extends over 14 amino acids. CDR3 nucleotides: TGTGCCAGCAGCTTAAAGGGGGCGTTGGAGACCCAGTACTTC. Translated, it gives CASSLKGALETQYF. The full variable domain, its missing parts supplied by reference TRBV7-9 and TRBJ2-5, is DTGVSQNPRHKITKRGQNVTFRCDPISEHNRLYWYRQTLGQGPEFLTYFQNEAQLEKSRLLSDRFSAERPKGSFSTLEIQRTEQGDSAMYLCASSLKGALETQYFGPGTRLLVL.

The rearrangement links TRBV6-1 to TRBJ2-2; no definite D call. V dropped 2 bases and J dropped 3 bases, with 10 bases sitting between them. Germline loops: CDR1 MNHNS, CDR2 SASEGT. CDR3 size: 15 residues. The DNA for the CDR3 is TGTGCCAGCAGTGAATTGGCAGGATACACCGGGGAGCTGTTTTTT. Translating gives CASSELAGYTGELFF.

This chain uses TRBV7-2 with TRBJ2-5, with unresolved D. V was shortened by 1 base and J by 5 bases, with 14 bases between the two germline ends. Germline V CDR1 and CDR2: SGHTA, FQGNSA. CDR3 size: 15 residues. The CDR3 DNA follows: TGTGCCAGCAGCTTAGGGCGGCGGTGGTGGGAGACCCAGTACTTC. Its translation: CASSLGRRWWETQYF.

This sequence joins TRBV7-6 and TRBJ2-2; D is possibly TRBD1 (6 bases). V was pared by 1 base and J by 3 bases, with 6 bases between. The CDR3 extends over 14 amino acids. In germline, CDR1 is SGHVS, CDR2 FNYEAQ. CDR3: CASSLGTDTGELFF. In DNA, the CDR3 is TGTGCCAGCAGCTTAGGGACAGACACCGGGGAGCTGTTTTTT. Complete variable domain (other parts from reference TRBV7-6 and TRBJ2-2): GAGVSQSPRYKVTKRGQDVALRCDPISGHVSLYWYRQALGQGPEFLTYFNYEAQQDKSGLPNDRFSAERPEGSISTLTIQRTEQRDSAMYRCASSLGTDTGELFFGEGSRLTVL.

The genes are TRBV11-2 and TRBJ2-7; TRBD2 agrees at 9 bases. This CDR3 spans 16 amino acids. V gave up 5 bases and J gave up 6 bases; unmatched junction bases: 14. The germline V gene encodes CDR1 SGHAT and CDR2 FQNNGV. The CDR3 bases are TGTGCCAGCAGCCCTAGCGGGAAGTCTTTACTCTTCGAGCAGTACTTC. This encodes CASSPSGKSLLFEQYF.

The chain has TRBV7-2 and TRBJ2-7; TRBD2 aligns across 7 bases. There are 14 residues in the CDR3. Germline loops: CDR1 SGHTA, CDR2 FQGNSA. With V trimmed by 1 base and J by 7 bases, 7 bases remained unmatched. The CDR3 here is CASSLGGQGGEQYF. CDR3 in DNA: TGTGCCAGCAGCTTAGGGGGCCAGGGAGGGGAGCAGTACTTC.

The chain carries TRBV10-2 and TRBJ1-1; D is unclear. The ends were cut back, 2 bases at V and 5 bases at J, with 12 bases in the middle. From germline, CDR1 is WSHSY and CDR2 SAAADI. CDR3 length: 14 amino acids. CDR3 DNA sequence: TGCGCCAGCAGTGAGAATGGGGTGGATACTGAAGCTTTCTTT. This encodes CASSENGVDTEAFF.

The chain employs TRBV7-9 and TRBJ2-7, with D hard to call. The CDR3 contains 16 residues. The V gene's germline CDR1 is SEHNR and CDR2 FQNEAQ (reference sequence). Trimming took off 5 bases at V and 2 bases at J, with 19 bases between the two ends. CDR3 amino acids: CASSPSSVTSPYEQYF. The CDR3 DNA follows: TGTGCCAGCAGCCCCAGCTCCGTGACAAGCCCCTACGAGCAGTACTTC.